This T cell receptor beta chain was retrieved from a study of regulatory T cells in long-lasting Graves disease. Sample time point: persistent/refractory GD, antithyroid drugs over 5 years with positive TRAb. TCR sequences were obtained from RNA taken from PBMCs. EDTA tubes received roughly 8.6 milliliters of drawn peripheral blood. Investigators prepared the TCR beta libraries by applying iRepertoire HTBI primers and Arm-PCR of CDR3 regions. One entry per CDR3 protein results from TCRdb running MiXCR on the multiplex PCR reads. The data hold roughly 500,000 distinct CDR3 sequences, with approximately 23% observed a single time. This clonotype showed up just a few times. This sequence was found in a female donor with Graves disease. The source was peripheral blood mononuclear cells (PBMCs), collected when the disease was refractory, from a patient treated with antithyroid drugs.

CDR3 sequence: CSARDRGRDEQFF. DNA for the CDR3: TGCAGTGCTCGGGACAGGGGGCGCGATGAGCAGTTCTTC. The chain couples TRBV20-1 to TRBJ2-1, with 12 nucleotides matching TRBD1. Germline trimming cut 5 bases from V and 8 bases from J; bases unmatched to any gene: 4. Germline lookup yields CDR1 DFQATT and CDR2 SNEGSKA (reference sequence). CDR3 length equals 13 residues.